These 2 T cell receptor beta chains originate from one sample sequenced in a study of blood T cell repertoires in COVID-19. Data came from immunoSEQ multiplex PCR; TCRdb stores just in-frame clones and leaves some out. The table has some 350,000 clones, more than 75% seen once. The sequenced sample consisted of PBMCs or T cells enriched from blood (not recorded which). The receptors stem from a young woman who had recovered from COVID-19.

The chain uses TRBV19 and TRBJ2-5; the D is unclear. The CDR3 is 13 amino acids. Germline V gene sequence: CDR1 LNHDA, CDR2 SQIVND (reference sequence). The V end lost 6 bases, the J end lost 4 bases, and 12 bases lay between the germline ends. The CDR3 protein is CASRQTPRETQYF. The CDR3 bases are TGTGCCAGTAGGCAGACTCCGAGAGAGACCCAGTACTTC.

The CDR3 region has the DNA TGCGCCAGCAGCCAAGATCGGGGGGCCTCGACCGGGGAGCTGTTTTTT. Protein sequence: CASSQDRGASTGELFF. The rearrangement joins TRBV4-3 to TRBJ2-2; D possibly corresponds to TRBD2 (7 bases). There are 16 residues in the CDR3. The ends were cut back, 0 bases at V and 5 bases at J, with 13 bases in the middle. Germline assignment: CDR1 LGHNA and CDR2 YSLEER.